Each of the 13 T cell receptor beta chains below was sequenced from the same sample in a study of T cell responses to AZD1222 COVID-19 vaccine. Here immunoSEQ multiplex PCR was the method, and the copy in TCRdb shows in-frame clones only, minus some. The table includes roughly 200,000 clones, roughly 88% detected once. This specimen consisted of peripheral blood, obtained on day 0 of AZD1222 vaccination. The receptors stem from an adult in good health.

CDR3 sequence (DNA): TGTGCCAGCAGCTTGGGAAGACTAGCGGGAGACCTCCCCGAGACCCAGTACTTC. This gives the protein CASSLGRLAGDLPETQYF. The chain links TRBV13 to TRBJ2-5; 12 positions agree with TRBD2. Trimming cost V 3 bases and J 5 bases; bases outside gene matches: 13. There are 18 residues in the CDR3. CDR1 and CDR2 (germline): PRHDT, FYEKMQ (reference sequence). Filled out from reference TRBV13 and TRBJ2-5, the complete variable domain reads AAGVIQSPRHLIKEKRETATLKCYPIPRHDTVYWYQQGPGQDPQFLISFYEKMQSDKGSIPDRFSAQQFSDYHSELNMSSLELGDSALYFCASSLGRLAGDLPETQYFGPGTRLLVL.

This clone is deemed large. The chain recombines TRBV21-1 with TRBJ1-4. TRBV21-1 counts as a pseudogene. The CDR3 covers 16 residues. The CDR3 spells CASSNFRDGRDEKLFF. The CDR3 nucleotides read TGTGCCAGCAGCAATTTCCGGGACGGTAGAGATGAAAAACTGTTTTTT.

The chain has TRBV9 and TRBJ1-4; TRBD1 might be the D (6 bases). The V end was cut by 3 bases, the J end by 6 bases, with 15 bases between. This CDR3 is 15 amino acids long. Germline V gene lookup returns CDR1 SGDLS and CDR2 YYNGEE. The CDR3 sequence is CASSAAVAGDEKLFF. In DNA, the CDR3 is TGTGCCAGCAGCGCCGCGGTGGCAGGGGATGAAAAACTGTTTTTT.

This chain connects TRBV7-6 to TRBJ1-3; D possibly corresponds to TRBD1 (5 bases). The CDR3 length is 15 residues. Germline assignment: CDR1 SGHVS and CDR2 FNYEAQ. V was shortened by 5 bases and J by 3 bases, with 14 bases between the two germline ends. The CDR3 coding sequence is TGTGCCAGCAGCCCCTTCCCGACAGATGGAAACACCATATATTTT. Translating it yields CASSPFPTDGNTIYF. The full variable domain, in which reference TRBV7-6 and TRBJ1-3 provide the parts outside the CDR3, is GAGVSQSPRYKVTKRGQDVALRCDPISGHVSLYWYRQALGQGPEFLTYFNYEAQQDKSGLPNDRFSAERPEGSISTLTIQRTEQRDSAMYRCASSPFPTDGNTIYFGEGSWLTVV.

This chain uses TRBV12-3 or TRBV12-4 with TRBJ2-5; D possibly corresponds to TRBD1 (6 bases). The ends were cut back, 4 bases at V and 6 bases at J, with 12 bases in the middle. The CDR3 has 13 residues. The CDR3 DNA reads TGTGCCAGCAGTTGGGGCAGGGGAAAGACCCAGTACTTC. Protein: CASSWGRGKTQYF.

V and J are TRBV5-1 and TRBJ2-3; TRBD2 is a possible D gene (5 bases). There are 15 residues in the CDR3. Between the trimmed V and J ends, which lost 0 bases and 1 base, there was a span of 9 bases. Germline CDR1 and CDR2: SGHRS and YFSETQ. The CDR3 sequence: CASSLVGVGTDTQYF. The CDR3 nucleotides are TGCGCCAGCAGCTTGGTCGGGGTCGGCACAGATACGCAGTATTTT.

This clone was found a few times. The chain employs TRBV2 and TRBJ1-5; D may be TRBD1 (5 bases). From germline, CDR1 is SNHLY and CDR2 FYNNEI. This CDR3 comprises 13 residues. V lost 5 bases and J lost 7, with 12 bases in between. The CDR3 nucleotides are TGTGCCAGCAGTTCAGGGTTGTGGCAGCCCCAGCATTTT. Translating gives CASSSGLWQPQHF.

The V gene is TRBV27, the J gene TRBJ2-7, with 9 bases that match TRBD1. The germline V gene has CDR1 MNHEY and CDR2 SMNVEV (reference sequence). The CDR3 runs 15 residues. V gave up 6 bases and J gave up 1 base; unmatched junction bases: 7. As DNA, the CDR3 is TGTGCCAGCAGGGGATGGGGACAGGGTTCCTACGAGCAGTACTTC. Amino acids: CASRGWGQGSYEQYF.

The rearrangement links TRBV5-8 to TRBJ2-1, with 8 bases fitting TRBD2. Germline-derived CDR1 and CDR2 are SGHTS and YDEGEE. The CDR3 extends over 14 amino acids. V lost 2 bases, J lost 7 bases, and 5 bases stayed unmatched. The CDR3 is CASSFGGGINEQFF. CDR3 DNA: TGTGCCAGCAGCTTTGGCGGGGGGATTAATGAGCAGTTCTTC.

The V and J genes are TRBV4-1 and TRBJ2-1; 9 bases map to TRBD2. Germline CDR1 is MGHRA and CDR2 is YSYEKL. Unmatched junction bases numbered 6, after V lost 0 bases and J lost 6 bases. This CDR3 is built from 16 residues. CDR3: CASSQDWRGGGNEQFF. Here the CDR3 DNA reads TGCGCCAGCAGCCAAGATTGGCGGGGGGGCGGCAATGAGCAGTTCTTC.

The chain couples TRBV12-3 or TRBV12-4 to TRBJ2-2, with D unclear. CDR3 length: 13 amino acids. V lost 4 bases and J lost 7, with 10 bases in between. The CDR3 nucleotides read TGTGCCAGCAGTTCCTTGGTGGTCGGGGAGCTGTTTTTT. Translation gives CASSSLVVGELFF.

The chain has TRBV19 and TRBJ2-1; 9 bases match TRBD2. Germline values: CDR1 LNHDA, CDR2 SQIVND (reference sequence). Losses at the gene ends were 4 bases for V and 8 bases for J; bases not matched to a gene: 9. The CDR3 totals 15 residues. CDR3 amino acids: CASSNLAGARDEQFF. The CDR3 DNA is TGTGCCAGTAGTAATTTAGCGGGGGCCAGGGATGAGCAGTTCTTC.

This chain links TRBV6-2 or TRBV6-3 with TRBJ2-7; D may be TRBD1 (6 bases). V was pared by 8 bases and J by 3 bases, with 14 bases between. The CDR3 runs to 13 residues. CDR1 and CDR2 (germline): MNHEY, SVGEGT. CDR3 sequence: CASRRLGGYEQYF. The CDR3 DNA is TGTGCCAGCCGCCGATTAGGGGGCTACGAGCAGTACTTC.